Described below is a single T cell receptor beta chain sequence and its context. The CDR3 is 17 amino acids. Germline V gene sequence: CDR1 LGHDT, CDR2 YNNKEL (reference sequence). Trimming removed 4 bases from V and 2 bases from J, with 18 bases in between. The record originates from a study of blood T cell repertoires in COVID-19. Looking at the study overall: PBMCs, B-cell-depleted T cells, or T cells were the source of the cDNA or gDNA that made up the material.

Under the authors' procedure: From reference gene primer amplification, estimates of nucleated cell counts were derived. This table comes from immunoSEQ multiplex PCR, and its TCRdb copy is limited to in-frame clones, with some not included. Clone size and V and J calls were adopted from that table, with D and trimming inferred from the DNA. The sample records several thousand clones, about 91% being singletons. The chain is built from TRBV3-1 (or the pseudogene TRBV3-2) and TRBJ2-1; TRBD2 is a possible D gene (7 bases). Sequencing was performed on peripheral blood. The clonotype was recovered from a woman aged 50 to 60 with active or convalescent COVID-19. The CDR3 loop reads CASSLGEGGEAYNEQFF. The CDR3 bases are TGTGCCAGCAGCCTGGGGGAAGGGGGGGAAGCCTACAATGAGCAGTTCTTC.